Described below is a single T cell receptor beta chain sequence and its context. V gave up 6 bases and J gave up 10 bases; unmatched junction bases: 19. Germline assignment: CDR1 SGHRS and CDR2 YFSETQ. This CDR3 contains 16 residues. These data are taken from a study of T-cell reconstitution after alpha-beta-depleted transplantation in children. During its preparation, the TCRbeta library received unique molecular identifiers. TCRdb re-analysed the PCR reads in MiXCR, keeping a single row per CDR3 protein. The table includes around 380,000 distinct CDR3 sequences, 11% detected once. The TCR was taken from a human donor who donated a stem cell graft to a child with acute myeloid leukemia. The sequencing used PBMCs from the stem cell graft donor, collected from the stem cell graft. The chain uses TRBV5-1 and TRBJ2-4, with 7 bases that match TRBD1. The DNA for the CDR3 is TGCGCCAGCAAGAAAACAGGGGCGACTCCCGAGGGAATTCAGTACTTC. Amino acids: CASKKTGATPEGIQYF.